This TCR beta chain was sequenced during a study of blood T cell repertoires in COVID-19. Participant-reported clinical history was the basis for cohort assignment. Profiled with immunoSEQ multiplex PCR; TCRdb holds only in-frame clones, not every one. The top ten hold roughly 1.1% of the sample, which has under 500,000 clones, roughly nine tenths seen once. The sequence was obtained from a man younger than 40 who had recovered from COVID-19. Sequenced sample: PBMCs or T cells enriched from blood (not recorded which).

CDR3 protein: CASSGGGTQETQYF. CDR3 nucleotide sequence: TGCGCCAGCAGCGGGGGAGGGACCCAAGAGACCCAGTACTTC. The V gene is TRBV5-1, the J gene TRBJ2-5; 7 positions agree with TRBD2. Trimming took 4 bases from V and 1 from J; bases not matched to a gene: 4. Germline V gene data show CDR1 as SGHRS and CDR2 as YFSETQ. The CDR3 extends over 14 amino acids.